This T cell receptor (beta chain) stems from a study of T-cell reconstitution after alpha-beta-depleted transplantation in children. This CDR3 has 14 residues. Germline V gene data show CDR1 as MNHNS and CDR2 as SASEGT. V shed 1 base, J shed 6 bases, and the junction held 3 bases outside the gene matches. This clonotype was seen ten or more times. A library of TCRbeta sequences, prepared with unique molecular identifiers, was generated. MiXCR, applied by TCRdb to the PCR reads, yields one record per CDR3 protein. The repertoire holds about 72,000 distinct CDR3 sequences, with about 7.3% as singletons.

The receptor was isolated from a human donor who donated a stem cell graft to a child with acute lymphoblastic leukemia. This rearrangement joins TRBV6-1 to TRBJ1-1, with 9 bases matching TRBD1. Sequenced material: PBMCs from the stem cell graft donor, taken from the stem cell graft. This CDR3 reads CASSEGGTGSEAFF. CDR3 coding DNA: TGTGCCAGCAGTGAAGGTGGGACAGGGTCTGAAGCTTTCTTT.